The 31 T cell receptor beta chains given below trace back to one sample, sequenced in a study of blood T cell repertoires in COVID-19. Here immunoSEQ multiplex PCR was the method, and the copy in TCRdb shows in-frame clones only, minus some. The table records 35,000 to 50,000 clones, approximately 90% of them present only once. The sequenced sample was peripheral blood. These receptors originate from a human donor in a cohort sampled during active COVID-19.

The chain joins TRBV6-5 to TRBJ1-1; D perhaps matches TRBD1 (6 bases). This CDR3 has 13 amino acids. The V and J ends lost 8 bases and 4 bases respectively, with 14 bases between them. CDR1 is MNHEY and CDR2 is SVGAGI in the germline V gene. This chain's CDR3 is CASAGDRITEAFF. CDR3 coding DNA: TGTGCCAGCGCAGGGGATCGGATCACTGAAGCTTTCTTT.

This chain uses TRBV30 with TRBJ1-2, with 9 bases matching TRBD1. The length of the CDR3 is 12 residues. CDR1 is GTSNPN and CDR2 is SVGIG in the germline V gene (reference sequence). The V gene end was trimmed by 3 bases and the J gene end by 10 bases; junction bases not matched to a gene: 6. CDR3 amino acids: CAWSLGTGTYTF. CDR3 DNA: TGTGCCTGGAGCCTCGGGACAGGGACCTACACCTTC.

The CDR3 sequence is CASKVGQGGNNEQFF. CDR3 DNA sequence: TGTGCCAGTAAAGTAGGGCAAGGGGGTAACAATGAGCAGTTCTTC. The gene calls are TRBV19 and TRBJ2-1; perhaps TRBD1 as D (6 bases). CDR3 length: 15 residues. Deletions cut 7 bases from V and 5 bases from J, with 18 bases between. Germline V gives CDR1 LNHDA, CDR2 SQIVND (reference sequence).

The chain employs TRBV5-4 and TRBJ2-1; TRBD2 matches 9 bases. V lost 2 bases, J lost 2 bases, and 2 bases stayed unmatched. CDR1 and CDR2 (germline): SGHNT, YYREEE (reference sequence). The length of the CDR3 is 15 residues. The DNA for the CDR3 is TGTGCCAGCAGCTTTATAGCGGGGGCCTACAATGAGCAGTTCTTC. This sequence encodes CASSFIAGAYNEQFF.

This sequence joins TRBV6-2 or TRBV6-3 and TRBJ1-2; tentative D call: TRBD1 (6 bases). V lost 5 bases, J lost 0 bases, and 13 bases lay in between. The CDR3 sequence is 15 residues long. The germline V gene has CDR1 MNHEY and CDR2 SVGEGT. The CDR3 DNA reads TGTGCCAGCAGTATAAATCAGGGGACTAACTATGGCTACACCTTC. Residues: CASSINQGTNYGYTF.

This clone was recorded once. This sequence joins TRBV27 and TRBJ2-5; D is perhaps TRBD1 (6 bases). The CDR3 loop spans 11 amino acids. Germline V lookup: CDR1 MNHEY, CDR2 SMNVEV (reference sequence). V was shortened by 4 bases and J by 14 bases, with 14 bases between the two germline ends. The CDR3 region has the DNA TGTGCCAGCAGTTACTCCGGGACACTCTACTTC. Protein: CASSYSGTLYF.

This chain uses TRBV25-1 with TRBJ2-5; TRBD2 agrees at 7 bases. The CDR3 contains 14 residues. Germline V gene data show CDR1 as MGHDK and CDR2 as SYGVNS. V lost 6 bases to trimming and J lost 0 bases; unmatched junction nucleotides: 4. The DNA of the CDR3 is TGTGCCAGCAGGGGGCGGGGGTACCAAGAGACCCAGTACTTC. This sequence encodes CASRGRGYQETQYF.

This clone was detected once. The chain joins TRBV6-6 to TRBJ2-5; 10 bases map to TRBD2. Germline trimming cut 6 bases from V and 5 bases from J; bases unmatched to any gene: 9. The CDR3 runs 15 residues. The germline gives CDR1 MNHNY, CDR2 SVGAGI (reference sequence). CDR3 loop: CASRSSGGSGETQYF. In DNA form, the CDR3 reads TGTGCCAGCAGATCTAGCGGGGGTAGTGGGGAGACCCAGTACTTC.

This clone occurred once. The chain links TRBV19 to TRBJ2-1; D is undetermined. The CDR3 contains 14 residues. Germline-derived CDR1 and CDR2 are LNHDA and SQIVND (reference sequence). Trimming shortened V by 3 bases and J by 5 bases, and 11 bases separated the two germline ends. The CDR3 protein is CASSIIERHNEQFF. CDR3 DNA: TGTGCCAGTAGTATCATAGAGAGGCACAATGAGCAGTTCTTC.

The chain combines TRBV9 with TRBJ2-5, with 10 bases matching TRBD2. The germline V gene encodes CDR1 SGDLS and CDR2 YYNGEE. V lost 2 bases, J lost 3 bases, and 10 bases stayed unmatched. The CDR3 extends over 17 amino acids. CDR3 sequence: CASSVGHISGGKETQYF. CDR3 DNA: TGTGCCAGCAGCGTCGGGCATATTAGCGGGGGGAAAGAGACCCAGTACTTC.

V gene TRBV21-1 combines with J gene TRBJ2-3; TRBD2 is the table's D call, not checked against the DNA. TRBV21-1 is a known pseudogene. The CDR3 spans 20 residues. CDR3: CASSKVCRLAGWGCTDTQYF. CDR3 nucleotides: TGTGCCAGCAGCAAAGTGTGTAGGTTGGCGGGGTGGGGGTGCACAGATACGCAGTATTTT.

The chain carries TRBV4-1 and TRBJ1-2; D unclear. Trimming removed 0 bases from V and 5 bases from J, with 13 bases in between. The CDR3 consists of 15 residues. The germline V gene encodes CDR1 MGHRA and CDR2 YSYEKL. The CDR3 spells CASSQEGTRGYGYTF. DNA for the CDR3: TGCGCCAGCAGCCAAGAGGGCACGCGGGGTTATGGCTACACCTTC.

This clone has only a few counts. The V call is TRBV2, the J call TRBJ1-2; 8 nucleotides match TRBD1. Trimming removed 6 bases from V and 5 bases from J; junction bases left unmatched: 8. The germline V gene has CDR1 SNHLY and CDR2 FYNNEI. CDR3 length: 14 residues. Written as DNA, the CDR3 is TGTGCCAGCAGCCTGACAGGGGAAGGGTATGGCTACACCTTC. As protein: CASSLTGEGYGYTF.

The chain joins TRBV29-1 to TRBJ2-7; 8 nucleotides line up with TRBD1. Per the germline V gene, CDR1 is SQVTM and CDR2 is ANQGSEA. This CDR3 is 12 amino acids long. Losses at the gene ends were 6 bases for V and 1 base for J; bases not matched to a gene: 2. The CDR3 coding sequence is TGCAGCGTCGGGGACAGGTCCTACGAGCAGTACTTC. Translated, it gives CSVGDRSYEQYF.

CDR3 sequence: CASSHGGNEQFF. As DNA, the CDR3 is TGTGCCAGCAGCCACGGGGGTAATGAGCAGTTCTTC. The chain couples TRBV3-1 (or the pseudogene TRBV3-2) to TRBJ2-1, with D possibly TRBD2 on 6 matching bases. The CDR3 has 12 residues. Trimming took off 3 bases at V and 7 bases at J, with 7 bases between the two ends. Germline V gene sequence: CDR1 LGHDT, CDR2 YNNKEL (reference sequence).

The CDR3 sequence is CASSLGQGRTDTQYF. CDR3 nucleotides: TGTGCCAGCAGTCTGGGACAGGGTCGTACAGATACGCAGTATTTT. The V call is TRBV27, the J call TRBJ2-3, with 9 bases matching TRBD1. The CDR3 is 15 amino acids. Losses at the gene ends were 5 bases for V and 3 bases for J; bases not matched to a gene: 6. CDR1 and CDR2 (germline): MNHEY, SMNVEV (reference sequence).

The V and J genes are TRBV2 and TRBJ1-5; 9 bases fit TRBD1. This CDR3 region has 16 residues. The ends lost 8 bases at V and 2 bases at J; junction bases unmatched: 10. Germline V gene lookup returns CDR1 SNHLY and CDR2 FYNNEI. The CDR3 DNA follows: TGTGCCAGCGCGGGACAGGGCCCCCCGGGCAATCAGCCCCAGCATTTT. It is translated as CASAGQGPPGNQPQHF.

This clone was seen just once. The CDR3 bases are TGTGCCAGCAGCCAAGGGACAGCGGGGGAAGAGACCCAGTACTTC. Its translation is CASSQGTAGEETQYF. The rearrangement joins TRBV4-2 to TRBJ2-5, with 8 bases identical to TRBD2. Trimming removed 1 base from V and 3 bases from J; junction bases left unmatched: 4. Germline-derived CDR1 and CDR2 are LGHNA and YNFKEQ. The CDR3 extends over 15 amino acids.

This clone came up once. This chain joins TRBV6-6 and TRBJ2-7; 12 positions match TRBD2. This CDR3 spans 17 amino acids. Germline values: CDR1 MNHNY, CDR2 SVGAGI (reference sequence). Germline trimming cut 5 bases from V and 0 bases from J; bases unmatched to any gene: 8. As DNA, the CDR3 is TGTGCCAGCAGTCGGACTAGCGGGGAGACACCCTCCTACGAGCAGTACTTC. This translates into CASSRTSGETPSYEQYF.

In DNA, the CDR3 is TGTGCCAGCAGCTTAGACCCCGCTAGAGATACGCAGTATTTT. Its protein is CASSLDPARDTQYF. The chain has TRBV7-2 and TRBJ2-3; D is uncertain. There are 14 residues in the CDR3. The V gene lost 1 base and the J gene lost 5 bases, with 10 bases spanning the gap. Germline V CDR1 and CDR2: SGHTA, FQGNSA.

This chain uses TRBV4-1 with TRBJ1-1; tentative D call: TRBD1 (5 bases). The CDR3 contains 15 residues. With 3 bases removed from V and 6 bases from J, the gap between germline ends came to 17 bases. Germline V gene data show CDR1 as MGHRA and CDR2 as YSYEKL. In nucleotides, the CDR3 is TGCGCCAGCAGCCACCTAATCTTGGGACTCGCTGAAGCTTTCTTT. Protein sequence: CASSHLILGLAEAFF.

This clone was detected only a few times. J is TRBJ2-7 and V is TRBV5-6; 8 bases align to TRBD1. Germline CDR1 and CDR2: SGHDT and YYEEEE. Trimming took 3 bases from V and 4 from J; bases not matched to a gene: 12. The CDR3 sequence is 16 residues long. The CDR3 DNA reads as TGTGCCAGCAGCTCCCCGGGCAGGACAGGGTCTTACGAGCAGTACTTC. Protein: CASSSPGRTGSYEQYF.

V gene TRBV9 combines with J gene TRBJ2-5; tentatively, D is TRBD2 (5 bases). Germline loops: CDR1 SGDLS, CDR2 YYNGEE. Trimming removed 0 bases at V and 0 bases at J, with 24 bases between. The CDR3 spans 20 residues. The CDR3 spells CASSVALGVVGESDQETQYF. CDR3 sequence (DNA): TGTGCCAGCAGCGTAGCACTGGGAGTGGTTGGGGAGTCGGACCAAGAGACCCAGTACTTC.

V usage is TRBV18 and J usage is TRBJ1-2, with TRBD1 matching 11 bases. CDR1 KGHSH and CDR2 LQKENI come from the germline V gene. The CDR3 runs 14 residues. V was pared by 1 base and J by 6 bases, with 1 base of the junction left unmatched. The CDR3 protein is CASSPRDRGNGYTF. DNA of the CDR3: TGTGCCAGCTCACCACGGGACAGGGGGAATGGCTACACCTTC.

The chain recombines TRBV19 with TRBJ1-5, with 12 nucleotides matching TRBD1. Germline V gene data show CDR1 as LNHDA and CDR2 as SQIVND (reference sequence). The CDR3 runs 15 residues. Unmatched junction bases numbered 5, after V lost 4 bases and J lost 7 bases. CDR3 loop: CASSTGTGGRQPQHF. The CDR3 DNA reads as TGTGCCAGTAGTACCGGGACAGGGGGCCGGCAGCCCCAGCATTTT. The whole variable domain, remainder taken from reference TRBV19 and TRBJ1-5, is DGGITQSPKYLFRKEGQNVTLSCEQNLNHDAMYWYRQDPGQGLRLIYYSQIVNDFQKGDIAEGYSVSREKKESFPLTVTSAQKNPTAFYLCASSTGTGGRQPQHFGDGTRLSIL.

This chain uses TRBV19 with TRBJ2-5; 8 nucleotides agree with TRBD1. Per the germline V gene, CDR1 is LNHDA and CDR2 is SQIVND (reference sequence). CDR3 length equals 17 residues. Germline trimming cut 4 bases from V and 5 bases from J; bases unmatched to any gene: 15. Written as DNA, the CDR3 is TGTGCCAGTAGTAGACACATAGGACAGGGCTTATGGGAGACCCAGTACTTC. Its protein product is CASSRHIGQGLWETQYF. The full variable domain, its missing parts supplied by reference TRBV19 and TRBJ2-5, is DGGITQSPKYLFRKEGQNVTLSCEQNLNHDAMYWYRQDPGQGLRLIYYSQIVNDFQKGDIAEGYSVSREKKESFPLTVTSAQKNPTAFYLCASSRHIGQGLWETQYFGPGTRLLVL.

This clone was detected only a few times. The CDR3 reads CASSQMTDTQYF. DNA of the CDR3: TGTGCCAGCAGCCAAATGACAGATACGCAGTATTTT. V is TRBV5-5 and J is TRBJ2-3; D uncertain. The V gene's germline CDR1 is SGHKS and CDR2 YYEKEE (reference sequence). This CDR3 contains 12 residues. The V gene lost 4 bases and the J gene lost 3 bases, with 6 bases spanning the gap.

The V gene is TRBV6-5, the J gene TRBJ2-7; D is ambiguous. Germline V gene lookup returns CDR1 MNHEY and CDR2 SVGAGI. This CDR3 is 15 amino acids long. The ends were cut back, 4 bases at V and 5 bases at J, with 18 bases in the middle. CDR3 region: CASSSPRSLPNEQYF. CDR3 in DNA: TGTGCCAGCAGTTCCCCGAGGTCCTTACCCAACGAGCAGTACTTC.

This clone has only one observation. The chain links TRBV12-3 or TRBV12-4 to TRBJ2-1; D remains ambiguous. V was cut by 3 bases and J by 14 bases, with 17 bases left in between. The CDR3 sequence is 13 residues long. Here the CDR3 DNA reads TGTGCCAGCAGTTTGGGCAGATCCCACCAGAAGTTCTTC. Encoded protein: CASSLGRSHQKFF.

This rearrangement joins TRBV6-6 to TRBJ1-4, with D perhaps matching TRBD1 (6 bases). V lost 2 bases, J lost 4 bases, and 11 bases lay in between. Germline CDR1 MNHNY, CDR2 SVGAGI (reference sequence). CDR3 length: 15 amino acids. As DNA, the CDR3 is TGTGCCAGCAGTTACGGAGACAGGAATAATGAAAAACTGTTTTTT. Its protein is CASSYGDRNNEKLFF.

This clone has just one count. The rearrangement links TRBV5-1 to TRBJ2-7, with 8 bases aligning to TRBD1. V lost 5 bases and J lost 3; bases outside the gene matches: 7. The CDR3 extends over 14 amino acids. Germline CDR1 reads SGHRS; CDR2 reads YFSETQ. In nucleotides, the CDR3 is TGCGCCAGCAGACAGGACAGGGATCACTACGAGCAGTACTTC. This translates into CASRQDRDHYEQYF. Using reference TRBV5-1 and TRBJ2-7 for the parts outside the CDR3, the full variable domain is KAGVTQTPRYLIKTRGQQVTLSCSPISGHRSVSWYQQTPGQGLQFLFEYFSETQRNKGNFPGRFSGRQFSNSRSEMNVSTLELGDSALYLCASRQDRDHYEQYFGPGTRLTVT.